This TCR beta chain was sequenced for a study of molecular identifiers for immune sequencing clone quantification. The length of the CDR3 is 12 residues. Trimming left V 3 bases short and J 2 bases short, with 4 bases between. Looked up from germline, CDR1 is SGHDT and CDR2 is YYEEEE. Overall study results and limits: Clones that had above 20 RNA copies took up over 99% of effector molecules but under 1% in naive cells. Highly expanded clone sizes could end up underestimated if a barcode were shared by identical TCR molecules.

This clonotype was detected ten times or more. The target antigen is unknown. The authors gated naive CD8 T cells as CD8+CD4-CCR7+CD45RA+ for sorting. Each CDR3 protein gets one entry after TCRdb re-called the PCR reads with MiXCR. This sample carries tens of thousands of distinct CDR3 sequences, 24% of them seen once, and the ten largest clones take 0.85% to 1%. The TCR sequence derives from a human donor in good health. Some libraries in this study had Jurkat cell RNA spiked in. This chain uses TRBV5-6 with TRBJ2-3, with D unresolved. Sample: naive CD8+ T cells from blood, with Jurkat cell RNA spiked in. Stated subset: FACS-sorted CD8+CD4-CCR7+CD45RA+ naive T cells. The CDR3 nucleotides are TGTGCCAGCAGCTACTCCACAGATACGCAGTATTTT. Translation: CASSYSTDTQYF.